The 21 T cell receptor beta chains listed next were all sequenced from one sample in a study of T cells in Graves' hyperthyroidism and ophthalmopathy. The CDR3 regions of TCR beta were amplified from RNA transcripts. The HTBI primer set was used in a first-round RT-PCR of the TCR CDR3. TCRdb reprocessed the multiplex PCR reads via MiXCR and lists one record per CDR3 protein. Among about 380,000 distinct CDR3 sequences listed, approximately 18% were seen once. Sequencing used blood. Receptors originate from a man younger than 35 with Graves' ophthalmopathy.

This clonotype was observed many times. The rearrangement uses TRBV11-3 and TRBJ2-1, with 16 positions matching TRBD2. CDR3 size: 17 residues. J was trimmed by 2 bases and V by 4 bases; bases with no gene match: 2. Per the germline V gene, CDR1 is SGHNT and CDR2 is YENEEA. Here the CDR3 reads CASSSGLAGGPYNEQFF. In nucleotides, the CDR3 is TGTGCCAGCAGCTCGGGACTAGCGGGGGGGCCCTACAATGAGCAGTTCTTC.

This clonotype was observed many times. CDR3 in DNA: TGTGCCAGCAGCCAAGGATTATCAGGGACTGAAAAACTGTTTTTT. Protein: CASSQGLSGTEKLFF. This sequence joins TRBV3-1 and TRBJ1-4; D is perhaps TRBD1 (5 bases). From germline, CDR1 is LGHDT and CDR2 YNNKEL (reference sequence). Trimming pared 1 base from V and 7 bases from J, leaving 13 bases between. CDR3 size: 15 residues.

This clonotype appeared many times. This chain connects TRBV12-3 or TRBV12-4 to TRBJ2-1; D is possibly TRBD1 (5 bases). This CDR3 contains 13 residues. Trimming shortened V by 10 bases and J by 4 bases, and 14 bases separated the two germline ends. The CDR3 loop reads CATVDQGYNEQFF. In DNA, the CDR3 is TGTGCCACCGTCGATCAGGGTTACAATGAGCAGTTCTTC.

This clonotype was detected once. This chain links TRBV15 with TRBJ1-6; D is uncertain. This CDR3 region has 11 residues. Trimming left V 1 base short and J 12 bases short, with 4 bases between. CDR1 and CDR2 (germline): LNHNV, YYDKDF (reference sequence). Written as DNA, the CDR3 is TGTGCCACCAGCAGAGGAGGACCCCTCCACTTT. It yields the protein CATSRGGPLHF.

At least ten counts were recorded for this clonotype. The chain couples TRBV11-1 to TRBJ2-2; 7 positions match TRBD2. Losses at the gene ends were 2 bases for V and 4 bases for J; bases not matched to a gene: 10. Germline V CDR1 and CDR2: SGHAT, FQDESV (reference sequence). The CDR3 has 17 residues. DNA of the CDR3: TGTGCCAGCAGCTTAACTAGCGTGGAGTGGGGCACCGGGGAGCTGTTTTTT. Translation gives CASSLTSVEWGTGELFF.

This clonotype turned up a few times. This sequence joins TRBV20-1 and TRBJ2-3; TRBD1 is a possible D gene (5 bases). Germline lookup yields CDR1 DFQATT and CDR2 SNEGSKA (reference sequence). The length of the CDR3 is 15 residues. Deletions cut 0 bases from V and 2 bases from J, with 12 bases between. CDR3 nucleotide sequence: TGCAGTGCTAGAGATCTAAAGGGGCCCACAGATACGCAGTATTTT. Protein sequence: CSARDLKGPTDTQYF.

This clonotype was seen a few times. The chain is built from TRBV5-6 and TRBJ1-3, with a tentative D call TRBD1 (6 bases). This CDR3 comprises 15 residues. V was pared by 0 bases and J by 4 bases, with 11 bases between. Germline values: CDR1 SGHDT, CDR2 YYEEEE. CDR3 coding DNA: TGTGCCAGCAGCTTGGAAGGGACATACGGAAACACCATATATTTT. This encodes CASSLEGTYGNTIYF.

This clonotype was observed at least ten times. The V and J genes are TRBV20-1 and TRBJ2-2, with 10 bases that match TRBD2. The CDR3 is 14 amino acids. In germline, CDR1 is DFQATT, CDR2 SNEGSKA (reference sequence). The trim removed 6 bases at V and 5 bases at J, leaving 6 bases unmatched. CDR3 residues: CSAASGGGTGELFF. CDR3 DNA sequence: TGCAGTGCGGCCAGCGGGGGGGGGACCGGGGAGCTGTTTTTT.

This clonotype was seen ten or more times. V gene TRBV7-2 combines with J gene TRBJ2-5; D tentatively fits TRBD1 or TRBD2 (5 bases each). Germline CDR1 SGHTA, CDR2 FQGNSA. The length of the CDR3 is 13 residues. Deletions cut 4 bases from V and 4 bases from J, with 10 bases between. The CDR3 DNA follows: TGTGCCAGCAGCTCGGGACCCCCAGAGACCCAGTACTTC. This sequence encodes CASSSGPPETQYF.

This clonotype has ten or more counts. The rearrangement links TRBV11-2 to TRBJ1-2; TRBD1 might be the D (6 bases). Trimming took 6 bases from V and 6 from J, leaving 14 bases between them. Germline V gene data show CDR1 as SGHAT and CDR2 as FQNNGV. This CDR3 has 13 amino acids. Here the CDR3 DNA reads TGTGCCAGCAGTTCCGGACAGAACAATGGCTACACCTTC. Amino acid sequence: CASSSGQNNGYTF.

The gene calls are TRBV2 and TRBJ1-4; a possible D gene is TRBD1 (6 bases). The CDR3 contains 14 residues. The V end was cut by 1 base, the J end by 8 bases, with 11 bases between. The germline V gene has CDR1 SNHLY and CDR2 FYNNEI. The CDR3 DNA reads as TGTGCCAGCAGTGAAGTAGGGGGGGGGGAAAAACTGTTTTTT. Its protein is CASSEVGGGEKLFF.

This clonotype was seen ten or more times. Here the CDR3 reads CASSLGGNYEQYF. The CDR3, as DNA: TGTGCCAGCAGCTTAGGAGGCAATTACGAGCAGTACTTC. The chain has TRBV7-2 and TRBJ2-7, with unresolved D. Trimming took 1 base from V and 4 from J, leaving 8 bases between them. The CDR3 is made up of 13 amino acids. The V gene's germline CDR1 is SGHTA and CDR2 FQGNSA. Drawing the rest from reference TRBV7-2 and TRBJ2-7, the complete variable domain is GAGVSQSPSNKVTEKGKDVELRCDPISGHTALYWYRQSLGQGLEFLIYFQGNSAPDKSGLPSDRFSAERTGGSVSTLTIQRTQQEDSAVYLCASSLGGNYEQYFGPGTRLTVT.

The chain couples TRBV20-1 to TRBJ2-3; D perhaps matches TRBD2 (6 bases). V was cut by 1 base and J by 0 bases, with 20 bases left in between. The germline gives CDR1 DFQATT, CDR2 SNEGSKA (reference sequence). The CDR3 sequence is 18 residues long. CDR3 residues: CSARGGGLPWTSTDTQYF. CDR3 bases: TGCAGTGCTAGAGGTGGGGGACTCCCGTGGACTAGCACAGATACGCAGTATTTT.

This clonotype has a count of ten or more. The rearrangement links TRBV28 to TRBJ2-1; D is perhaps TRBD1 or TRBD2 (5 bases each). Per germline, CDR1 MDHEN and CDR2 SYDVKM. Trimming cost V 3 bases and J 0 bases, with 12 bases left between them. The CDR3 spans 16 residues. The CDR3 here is CASSFLGGSSYNEQFF. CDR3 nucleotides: TGTGCCAGCAGTTTCCTTGGGGGAAGCTCCTACAATGAGCAGTTCTTC.

This CDR3 is CSARISGSQETQYF. The DNA of the CDR3 is TGCAGTGCTAGGATTAGCGGGAGCCAAGAGACCCAGTACTTC. V gene TRBV20-1 combines with J gene TRBJ2-5; 9 nucleotides line up with TRBD2. The CDR3 covers 14 residues. Germline CDR1 DFQATT, CDR2 SNEGSKA (reference sequence). V dropped 3 bases and J dropped 1; count of bases not matched to a gene: 3.

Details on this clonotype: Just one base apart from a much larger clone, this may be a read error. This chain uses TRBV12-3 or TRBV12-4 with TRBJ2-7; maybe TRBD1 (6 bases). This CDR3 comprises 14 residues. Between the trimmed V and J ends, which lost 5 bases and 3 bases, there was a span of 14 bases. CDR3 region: CASSTGSGSYEQYF. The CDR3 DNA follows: TGTGCCAGCAGTACAGGGTCGGGGAGCTACGAGCAGTACTTC.

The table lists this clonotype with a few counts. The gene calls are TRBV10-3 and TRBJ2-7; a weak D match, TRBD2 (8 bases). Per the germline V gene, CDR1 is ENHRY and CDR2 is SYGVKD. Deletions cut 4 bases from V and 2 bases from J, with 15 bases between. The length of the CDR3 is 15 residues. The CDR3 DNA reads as TGTGCCATCAGTGTAGCGGGGACAGCTACCTACGAGCAGTACTTC. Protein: CAISVAGTATYEQYF.

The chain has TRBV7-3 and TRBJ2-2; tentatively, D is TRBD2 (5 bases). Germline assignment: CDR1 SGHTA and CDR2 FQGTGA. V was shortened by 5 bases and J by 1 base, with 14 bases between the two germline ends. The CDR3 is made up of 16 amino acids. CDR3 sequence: CASSHNSGLNTGELFF. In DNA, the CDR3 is TGTGCCAGCAGCCACAACTCGGGGTTGAACACCGGGGAGCTGTTTTTT.

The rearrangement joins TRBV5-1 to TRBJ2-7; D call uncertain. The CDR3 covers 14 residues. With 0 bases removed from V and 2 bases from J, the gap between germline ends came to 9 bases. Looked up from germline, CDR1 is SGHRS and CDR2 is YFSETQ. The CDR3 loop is CASSLVGRTYEQYF. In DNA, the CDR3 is TGCGCCAGCAGCTTGGTGGGCAGGACCTACGAGCAGTACTTC.

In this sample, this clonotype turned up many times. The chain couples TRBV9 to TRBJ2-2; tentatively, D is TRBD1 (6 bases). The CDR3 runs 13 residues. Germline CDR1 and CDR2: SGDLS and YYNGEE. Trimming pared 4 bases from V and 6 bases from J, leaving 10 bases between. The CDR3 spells CASSTTGPGELFF. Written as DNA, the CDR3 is TGTGCCAGCAGCACCACAGGGCCCGGGGAGCTGTTTTTT.

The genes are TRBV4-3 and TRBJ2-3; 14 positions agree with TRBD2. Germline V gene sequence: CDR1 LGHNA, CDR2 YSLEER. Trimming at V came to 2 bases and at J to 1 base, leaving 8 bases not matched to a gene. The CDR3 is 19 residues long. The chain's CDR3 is CASSQNRLAGGLGTDTQYF. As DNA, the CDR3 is TGCGCCAGCAGCCAAAACCGACTAGCGGGGGGGCTCGGCACAGATACGCAGTATTTT.